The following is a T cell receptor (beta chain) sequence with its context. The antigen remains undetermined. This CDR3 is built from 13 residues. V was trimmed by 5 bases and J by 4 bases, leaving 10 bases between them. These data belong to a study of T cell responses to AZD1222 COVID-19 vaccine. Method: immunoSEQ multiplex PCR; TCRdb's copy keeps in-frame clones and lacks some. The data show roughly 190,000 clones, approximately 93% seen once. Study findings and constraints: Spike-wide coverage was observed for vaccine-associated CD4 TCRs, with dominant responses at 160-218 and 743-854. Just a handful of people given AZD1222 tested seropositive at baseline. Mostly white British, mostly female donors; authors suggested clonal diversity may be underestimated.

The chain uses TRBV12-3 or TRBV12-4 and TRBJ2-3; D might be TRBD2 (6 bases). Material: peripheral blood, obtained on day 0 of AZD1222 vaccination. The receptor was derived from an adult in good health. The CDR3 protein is CASSRELADTQYF. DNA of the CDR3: TGTGCCAGCAGTCGGGAGTTAGCAGATACGCAGTATTTT.